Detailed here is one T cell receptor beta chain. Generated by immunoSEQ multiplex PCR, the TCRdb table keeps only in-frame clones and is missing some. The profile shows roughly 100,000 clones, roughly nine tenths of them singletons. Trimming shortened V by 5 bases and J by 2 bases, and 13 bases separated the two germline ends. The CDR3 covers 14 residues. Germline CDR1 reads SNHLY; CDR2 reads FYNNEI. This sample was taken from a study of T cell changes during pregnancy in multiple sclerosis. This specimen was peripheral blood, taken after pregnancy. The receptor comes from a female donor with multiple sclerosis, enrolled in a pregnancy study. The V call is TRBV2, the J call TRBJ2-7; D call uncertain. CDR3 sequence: CASSTQLGPYEQYF. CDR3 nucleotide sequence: TGTGCCAGCAGTACGCAACTTGGGCCCTACGAGCAGTACTTC.